This entry describes one T cell receptor (beta chain). The data originate from a study of blood T cell repertoires in COVID-19. The CDR3 runs to 16 residues. Looked up from germline, CDR1 is SGHVS and CDR2 is FQNEAQ. The ends lost 6 bases at V and 0 bases at J; junction bases unmatched: 11. Per the study methods: Amplification of reference gene primers was used by the study to estimate nucleated cell counts. Clones were sequenced by immunoSEQ multiplex PCR, and TCRdb holds only the in-frame ones, with some missing. Clonal size and the V and J genes are those of that table, whereas D and trimming came from the DNA. The sample has around 190,000 clones, roughly 87% seen once.

Material: peripheral blood. The sequence was obtained from a woman aged 60-70 years with COVID-19, enrolled during active disease. The chain couples TRBV7-8 to TRBJ2-7, with 7 nucleotides matching TRBD1. The CDR3 loop is CASRHRGAGGSYEQYF. The CDR3 coding sequence is TGTGCCAGCAGACACCGGGGAGCAGGGGGCTCCTACGAGCAGTACTTC.